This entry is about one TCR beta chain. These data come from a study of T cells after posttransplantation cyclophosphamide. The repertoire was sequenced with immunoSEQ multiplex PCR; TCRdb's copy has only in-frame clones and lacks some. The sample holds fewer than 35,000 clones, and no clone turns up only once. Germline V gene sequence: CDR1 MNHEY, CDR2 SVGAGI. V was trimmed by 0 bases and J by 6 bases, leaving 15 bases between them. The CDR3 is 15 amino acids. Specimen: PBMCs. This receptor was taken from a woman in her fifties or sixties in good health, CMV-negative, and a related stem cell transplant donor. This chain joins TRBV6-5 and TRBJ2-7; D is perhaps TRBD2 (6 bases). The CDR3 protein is CASSYSGGGSLEQYF. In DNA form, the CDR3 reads TGTGCCAGCAGTTACTCCGGGGGTGGATCTCTCGAGCAGTACTTC.